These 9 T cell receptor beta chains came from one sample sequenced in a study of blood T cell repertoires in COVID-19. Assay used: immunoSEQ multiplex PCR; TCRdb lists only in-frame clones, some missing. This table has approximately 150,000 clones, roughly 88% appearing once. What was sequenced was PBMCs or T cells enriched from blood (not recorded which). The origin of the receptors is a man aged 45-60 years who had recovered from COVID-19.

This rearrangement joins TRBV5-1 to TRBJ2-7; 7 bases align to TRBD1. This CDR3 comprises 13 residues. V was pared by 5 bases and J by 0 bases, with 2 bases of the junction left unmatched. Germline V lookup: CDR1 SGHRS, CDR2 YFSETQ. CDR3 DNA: TGCGCCAGCAGGTGGGACAGCTCCTACGAGCAGTACTTC. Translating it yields CASRWDSSYEQYF.

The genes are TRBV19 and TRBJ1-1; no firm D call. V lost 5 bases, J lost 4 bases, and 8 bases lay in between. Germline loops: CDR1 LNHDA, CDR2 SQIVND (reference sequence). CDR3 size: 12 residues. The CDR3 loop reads CASSAWSTEAFF. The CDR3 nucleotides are TGTGCCAGTAGTGCCTGGAGCACTGAAGCTTTCTTT.

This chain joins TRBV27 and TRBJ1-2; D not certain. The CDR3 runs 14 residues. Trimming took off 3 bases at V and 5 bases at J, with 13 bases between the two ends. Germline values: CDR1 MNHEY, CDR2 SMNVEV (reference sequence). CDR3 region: CASSFGRLGYGYTF. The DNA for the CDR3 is TGTGCCAGCAGTTTCGGCAGGCTTGGTTATGGCTACACCTTC.

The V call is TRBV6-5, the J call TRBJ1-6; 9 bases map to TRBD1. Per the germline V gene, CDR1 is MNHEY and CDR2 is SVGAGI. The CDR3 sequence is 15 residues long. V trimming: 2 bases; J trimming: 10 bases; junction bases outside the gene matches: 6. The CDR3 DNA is TGTGCCAGCAGTTACCCCGGGACAGGGAGATCACCCCTCCACTTT. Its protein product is CASSYPGTGRSPLHF.

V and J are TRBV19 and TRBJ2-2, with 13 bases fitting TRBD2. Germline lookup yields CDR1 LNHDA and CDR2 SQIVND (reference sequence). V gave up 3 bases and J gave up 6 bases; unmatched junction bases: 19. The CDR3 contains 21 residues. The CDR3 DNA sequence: TGTGCCAGTAGTATGGAAGTGGTGTGGACTAGCGGGGGCCTTCCGCCCGGGGAGCTGTTTTTT. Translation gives CASSMEVVWTSGGLPPGELFF.

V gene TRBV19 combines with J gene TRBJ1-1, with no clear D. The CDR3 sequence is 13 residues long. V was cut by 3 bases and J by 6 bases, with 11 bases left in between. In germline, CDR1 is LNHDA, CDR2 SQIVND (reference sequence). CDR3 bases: TGTGCCAGTAGTATTTCGTCGGTGGCTGAAGCTTTCTTT. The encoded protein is CASSISSVAEAFF.

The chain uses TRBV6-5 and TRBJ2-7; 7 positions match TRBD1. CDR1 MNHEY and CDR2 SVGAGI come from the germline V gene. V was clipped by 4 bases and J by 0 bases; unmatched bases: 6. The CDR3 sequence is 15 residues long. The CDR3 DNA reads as TGTGCCAGCAGTTCTTGGGACAGCCGCTCCTACGAGCAGTACTTC. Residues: CASSSWDSRSYEQYF.

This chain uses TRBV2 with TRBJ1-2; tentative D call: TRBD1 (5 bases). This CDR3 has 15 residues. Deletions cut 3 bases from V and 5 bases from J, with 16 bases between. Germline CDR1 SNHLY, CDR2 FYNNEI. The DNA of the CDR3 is TGTGCCAGCAGTGATCAGGGAGGGGCTTCATATGGCTACACCTTC. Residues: CASSDQGGASYGYTF.

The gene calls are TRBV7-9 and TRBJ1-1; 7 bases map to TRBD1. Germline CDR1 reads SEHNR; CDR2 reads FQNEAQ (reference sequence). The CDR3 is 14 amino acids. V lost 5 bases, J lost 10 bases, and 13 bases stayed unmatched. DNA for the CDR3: TGTGCCAGCAGCACAGGGAGAACAGGGGCTCCAGCTTTCTTT. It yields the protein CASSTGRTGAPAFF.